The clone carrying this T cell receptor beta chain was detected ten times or more. This CDR3 contains 14 residues. CDR1 and CDR2 (germline): SGDLS, YYNGEE. Trimming stripped 3 bases from V and 6 bases from J, with 12 bases between. The sample originates from a study of low-dose radiotherapy and immunotherapy resistance in tumors. Study-level information: The schedule for Cohort 2 used 1 Gy per fraction every two weeks, which added up to 13 Gy over 26 weeks.

Alpha- and beta-chain coverage of first-strand cDNA came from TRAV- and TRBV-specific primers. Both a constant-region primer and a V-primer adapter served to amplify TCRs across 15 to 25 PCR cycles. TCRdb reprocessed the reads with MiXCR, giving one entry per CDR3 protein. The data hold nearly 95,000 distinct CDR3 sequences, with just under 9.5% observed a single time. The time point: before trial treatment. The donors' regimen was nivolumab, ipilimumab, aspirin, low-dose cyclophosphamide and low-dose radiotherapy. The clonotype originates from a male donor with prostate cancer. J is TRBJ2-2 and V is TRBV9; no reliable D call. The specimen comprised PBMCs, sampled before treatment. CDR3 sequence: CASSGDTVPGELFF. CDR3 coding DNA: TGTGCCAGCAGCGGCGACACCGTCCCCGGGGAGCTGTTTTTT.